This TCR beta chain was captured in a study of Ad26.COV2.S vaccination and SARS-CoV-2 variants. Study-level information: As a participant in COV1001, the donor was in the Ad26.COV2.S trial arm. Ad26.COV2.S was injected intramuscularly once or twice, 56 days apart.

The data were produced by immunoSEQ multiplex PCR, yet TCRdb's version contains in-frame clones alone and is incomplete. The sample includes roughly 500,000 clones, 87% of them seen just once. Stated treatment: around 19 received Ad26.COV2.S at low or high dose, single or two shots; about 5 received placebo; per-sample allocation not given. Sampling happened 63 days after the first vaccine or placebo injection. Aged 18-55 years, donor was enrolled in Boston in 2020. This receptor was identified in a person between 18 and 60 years old who received the Ad26.COV2.S COVID-19 vaccine or a placebo. The material was peripheral blood, obtained in a trial of Ad26.COV2.S vaccine versus placebo.

The CDR3 sequence: CASSVAGVGANEKLFF. The CDR3 DNA is TGTGCCAGCAGCGTAGCAGGGGTAGGGGCTAATGAAAAACTGTTTTTT. The rearrangement links TRBV9 to TRBJ1-4; TRBD1 is a possible D gene (6 bases). Germline CDR1 SGDLS, CDR2 YYNGEE. The V end lost 0 bases, the J end lost 3 bases, and 12 bases lay between the germline ends. The CDR3 runs to 16 residues. Full variable domain (remainder filled in from reference TRBV9 and TRBJ1-4): DSGVTQTPKHLITATGQRVTLRCSPRSGDLSVYWYQQSLDQGLQFLIQYYNGEERAKGNILERFSAQQFPDLHSELNLSSLELGDSALYFCASSVAGVGANEKLFFGSGTQLSVL.